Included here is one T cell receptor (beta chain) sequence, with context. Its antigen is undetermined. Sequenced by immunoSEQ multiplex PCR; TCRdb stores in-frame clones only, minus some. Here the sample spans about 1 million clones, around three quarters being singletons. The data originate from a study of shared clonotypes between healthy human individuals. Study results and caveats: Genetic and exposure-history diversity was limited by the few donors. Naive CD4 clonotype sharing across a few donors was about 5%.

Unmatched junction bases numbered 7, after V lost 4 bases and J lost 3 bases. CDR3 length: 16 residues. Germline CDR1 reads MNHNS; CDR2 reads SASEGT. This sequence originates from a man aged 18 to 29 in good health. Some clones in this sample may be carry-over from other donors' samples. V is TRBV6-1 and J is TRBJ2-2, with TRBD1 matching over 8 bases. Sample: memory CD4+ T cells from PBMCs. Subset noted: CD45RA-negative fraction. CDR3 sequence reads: CASSAQGGLYTGELFF. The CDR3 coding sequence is TGTGCCAGCAGTGCACAGGGGGGCCTTTACACCGGGGAGCTGTTTTTT.